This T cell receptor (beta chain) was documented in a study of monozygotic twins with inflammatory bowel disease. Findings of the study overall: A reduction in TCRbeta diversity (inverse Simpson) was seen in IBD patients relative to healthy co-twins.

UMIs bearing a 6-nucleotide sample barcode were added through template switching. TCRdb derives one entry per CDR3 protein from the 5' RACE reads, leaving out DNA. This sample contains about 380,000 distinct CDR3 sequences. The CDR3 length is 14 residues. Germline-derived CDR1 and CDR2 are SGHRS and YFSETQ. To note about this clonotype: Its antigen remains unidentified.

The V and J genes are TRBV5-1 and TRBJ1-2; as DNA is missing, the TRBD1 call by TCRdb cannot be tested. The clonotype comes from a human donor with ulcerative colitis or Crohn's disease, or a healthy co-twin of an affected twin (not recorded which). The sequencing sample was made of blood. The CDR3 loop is CASSLPGENYGYTF.